This T cell receptor (beta chain) originates from a study of blood T cell repertoires in COVID-19. About the study: The study drew acute and convalescent COVID-19 samples from the United States, Italy and Spain. In each case, the material was cDNA or gDNA derived from T cells, B-cell-depleted T cells, or PBMCs.

Repertoires were generated with immunoSEQ multiplex PCR, while TCRdb's copy carries only in-frame clones and drops some. The table lists more than 45,000 clones, about 85% of them singletons, with more than 7% in the top ten. The V and J ends lost 9 bases and 11 bases, in that order; junction bases with no gene match: 12. The V gene's germline CDR1 is KGHDR and CDR2 SFDVKD. The CDR3 covers 13 residues. The sequencing sample was made of peripheral blood. The receptor's source is a woman aged 65 to 85 with active COVID-19. The rearrangement uses TRBV24-1 and TRBJ2-7, with 10 bases matching TRBD2. CDR3 in amino acids: CATSGGASGSEYF. The CDR3 DNA reads TGTGCCACCTCAGGGGGGGCTAGCGGGAGCGAGTACTTC.